This T cell receptor beta chain was obtained from a study of blood T cells in healthy people across ages. Background on the study: Using template switching, researchers captured about one barcoded beta molecule for each two T cells.

CDR3 length: 14 residues. The V gene's germline CDR1 is SQVTM and CDR2 ANQGSEA. Trimming stripped 7 bases from V and 4 bases from J, with 17 bases between. Every participating donor contributed roughly 9.6 milliliters of peripheral blood through a draw. Each sample yielded at least 6.5 million isolated PBMCs. It was with a sample-barcoded 5' primer and a J-beta primer mix that a second PCR of roughly 6 to 11 cycles was run. Individual samples furnished no less than 2.5 million CDR3-containing paired-end reads apiece. TCRdb reprocessed the 5' RACE reads via MiXCR and lists one record per CDR3 protein. The data show 1.5 million to 2 million distinct CDR3 sequences, around 40% seen once.

This receptor was identified in a human donor in good health. The sequencing sample was made of blood. This chain connects TRBV29-1 to TRBJ2-1; perhaps TRBD2 as D (6 bases). Here the CDR3 reads CSAHPGLRYNEQFF. In nucleotides, the CDR3 is TGCAGCGCCCACCCGGGACTGAGGTACAATGAGCAGTTCTTC.